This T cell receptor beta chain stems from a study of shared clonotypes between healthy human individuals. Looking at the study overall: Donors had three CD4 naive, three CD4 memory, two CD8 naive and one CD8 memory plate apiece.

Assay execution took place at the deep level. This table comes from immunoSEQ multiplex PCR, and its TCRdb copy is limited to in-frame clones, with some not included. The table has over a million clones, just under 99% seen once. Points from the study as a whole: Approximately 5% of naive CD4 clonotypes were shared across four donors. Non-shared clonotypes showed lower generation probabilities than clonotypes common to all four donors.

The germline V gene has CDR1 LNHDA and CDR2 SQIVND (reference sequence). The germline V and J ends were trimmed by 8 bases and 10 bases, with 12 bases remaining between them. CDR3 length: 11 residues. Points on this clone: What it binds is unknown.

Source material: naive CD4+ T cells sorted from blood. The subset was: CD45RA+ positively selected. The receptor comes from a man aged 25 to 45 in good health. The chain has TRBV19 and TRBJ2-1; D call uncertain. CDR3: CASSLLKEQFF. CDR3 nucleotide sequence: TGTGCCAGTTCCCTTCTAAAGGAGCAGTTCTTC.